This passage covers 12 T cell receptor beta chains from one sample sequenced in a study of cytomegalovirus exposure and HLA in healthy donors. Vbeta (60) and Jbeta (13) primers were used in the PCR. Generated by immunoSEQ multiplex PCR, the TCRdb table keeps only in-frame clones and is missing some. The sample holds 75,000 to 80,000 clones, around 84% seen once. The sequenced sample was PBMCs. The receptors were gathered from a woman aged 40 to 50 in good health and CMV-seropositive.

The chain joins TRBV6-6 to TRBJ2-5; D possibly corresponds to TRBD2 (7 bases). The CDR3 loop spans 12 amino acids. The ends were cut back, 8 bases at V and 4 bases at J, with 11 bases in the middle. Per germline, CDR1 MNHNY and CDR2 SVGAGI (reference sequence). The CDR3 DNA reads as TGTGCCAGCGGGGGGGGCTCAGAGACCCAGTACTTC. The encoded protein is CASGGGSETQYF.

Worth noting for this clone: Other DNA sequences from this sample encode an identical CDR3 as well. The chain carries TRBV6-1 and TRBJ1-5, with TRBD1 identical over 7 bases. The germline gives CDR1 MNHNS, CDR2 SASEGT. The CDR3 length is 16 residues. Trimming at V came to 3 bases and at J to 1 base, leaving 6 bases not matched to a gene. The CDR3 loop is CASSDRGRGSNQPQHF. The CDR3, as DNA: TGTGCCAGCAGTGATAGGGGGCGCGGGAGCAATCAGCCCCAGCATTTT.

The chain is built from TRBV5-1 and TRBJ1-2, with 9 bases aligning to TRBD1. The CDR3 length is 14 residues. CDR1 is SGHRS, CDR2 YFSETQ, per germline. Trimming took 6 bases from V and 8 from J; bases not matched to a gene: 11. The CDR3 loop reads CASTLGQGPEGYTF. CDR3 bases: TGCGCCAGCACCCTGGGACAGGGTCCGGAGGGCTACACCTTC. Variable domain in full (rest from reference TRBV5-1 and TRBJ1-2): KAGVTQTPRYLIKTRGQQVTLSCSPISGHRSVSWYQQTPGQGLQFLFEYFSETQRNKGNFPGRFSGRQFSNSRSEMNVSTLELGDSALYLCASTLGQGPEGYTFGSGTRLTVV.

The V call is TRBV19, the J call TRBJ2-1; perhaps TRBD1 as D (5 bases). Germline values: CDR1 LNHDA, CDR2 SQIVND (reference sequence). This CDR3 comprises 13 residues. V was clipped by 6 bases and J by 1 base, with 7 bases between them. The CDR3 here is CASSTGSYNEQFF. Here the CDR3 DNA reads TGTGCCAGTAGCACAGGATCCTACAATGAGCAGTTCTTC.

Only one count was recorded for this clone. The rearrangement links TRBV4-3 to TRBJ1-6; a possible D gene is TRBD1 (6 bases). In germline, CDR1 is LGHNA, CDR2 YSLEER. Trimming removed 5 bases at V and 7 bases at J, with 15 bases between. The CDR3 has 15 residues. Written as DNA, the CDR3 is TGCGCCAGCAGCGCCCAACAGGGCGACAATTCACCCCTCCACTTT. As protein: CASSAQQGDNSPLHF.

This chain connects TRBV10-3 to TRBJ1-2; TRBD1 matches at 9 bases. The CDR3 has 15 amino acids. CDR1 is ENHRY, CDR2 SYGVKD, per germline. Trimming at V came to 8 bases and at J to 7 bases, leaving 14 bases not matched to a gene. The CDR3 loop reads CAIGDPGQGRIGYTF. CDR3 nucleotides: TGTGCCATCGGCGATCCGGGACAGGGTAGAATTGGCTACACCTTC.

This rearrangement joins TRBV28 to TRBJ1-5, with a tentative D call TRBD1 (6 bases). The CDR3 spans 15 residues. V was trimmed by 5 bases and J by 2 bases, leaving 13 bases between them. Looked up from germline, CDR1 is MDHEN and CDR2 is SYDVKM. The CDR3 sequence is CASSPGAGGNQPQHF. The CDR3 DNA reads TGTGCCAGCAGTCCCGGGGCAGGGGGCAATCAGCCCCAGCATTTT.

The J gene is TRBJ1-3, the V gene TRBV27; TRBD1 matches 9 bases. The ends lost 6 bases at V and 2 bases at J; junction bases unmatched: 2. The CDR3 has 14 amino acids. Germline values: CDR1 MNHEY, CDR2 SMNVEV (reference sequence). The CDR3 region is CASRRQGAGNTIYF. The CDR3 nucleotides read TGTGCCAGCAGAAGACAGGGGGCTGGAAACACCATATATTTT.

This clone was seen a few times. This chain joins TRBV29-1 and TRBJ2-3, with 7 bases identical to TRBD1. CDR3 length equals 12 residues. Germline V lookup: CDR1 SQVTM, CDR2 ANQGSEA. After removal of 3 bases from V and 5 bases from J, the junction contained 2 bases not matched to a gene. Written as DNA, the CDR3 is TGCAGCGTTGATTCAGGGGGAGATACGCAGTATTTT. This gives the protein CSVDSGGDTQYF.

The genes are TRBV5-6 and TRBJ2-4; 11 bases line up with TRBD2. CDR1 is SGHDT and CDR2 is YYEEEE in the germline V gene. The CDR3 has 17 amino acids. V shed 4 bases, J shed 8 bases, and the junction held 14 bases outside the gene matches. The CDR3 DNA is TGTGCCAGCAGCCCCAAGTATCTAGCGGGGGGAGGGGACATTCAGTACTTC. Protein product: CASSPKYLAGGGDIQYF.

The chain couples TRBV19 to TRBJ1-5; D ambiguous. Trimming left V 7 bases short and J 1 base short, with 11 bases between. Germline V gene lookup returns CDR1 LNHDA and CDR2 SQIVND (reference sequence). The CDR3 totals 14 residues. The CDR3 here is CASTGVSSNQPQHF. The CDR3 DNA is TGTGCCAGTACCGGGGTGAGCAGCAATCAGCCCCAGCATTTT.

The chain combines TRBV29-1 with TRBJ1-2; 9 bases agree with TRBD1. Germline V CDR1 and CDR2: SQVTM, ANQGSEA. The trim removed 0 bases at V and 4 bases at J, leaving 6 bases unmatched. The CDR3 is made up of 15 amino acids. CDR3 in DNA: TGCAGCGTTGAAGATGGCACAGGGGGCAGCTATGGCTACACCTTC. Its translation: CSVEDGTGGSYGYTF.